This T cell receptor (beta chain) was captured in a study of T cell responses to AZD1222 COVID-19 vaccine. Study results and limitations: Nearly half of the spike-specific TCRs reportedly recognize variant regions that carry no mutations. Donor demographics were predominantly white British with a female majority; clonal diversity may be underestimated.

Generated by immunoSEQ multiplex PCR, the TCRdb table keeps only in-frame clones and is missing some. The sample has some 190,000 clones, around 92% seen once. About this clone itself: Its antigen is not identified.

This receptor was obtained from an adult in good health. Sequenced material: peripheral blood, taken on day 0 of AZD1222 vaccination.

The CDR3 region is CASSERYEQYF. In DNA form, the CDR3 reads TGTGCCAGCAGCGAGCGCTACGAGCAGTACTTC. This chain joins TRBV6-2 or TRBV6-3 and TRBJ2-7; D ambiguous. Germline V CDR1 and CDR2: MNHEY, SVGEGT. V was shortened by 6 bases and J by 3 bases, with 6 bases between the two germline ends. The CDR3 loop spans 11 amino acids.